The entry that follows covers one T cell receptor beta chain sequence. What this receptor recognizes is not known. The sample holds no much larger clone one base away, and base qualities are not on file. The intended sense of this specimen's time point label: about 28 days (+/-7) after the second vaccine dose. AZD1222 recipients whose second dose came at about 4 weeks and those whose second dose came at about 12 weeks were combined into one group, since spike-specific TCR depth and breadth did not differ between the two schedules. The vaccinee samples were drawn from two UK trials, COV001 and COV002, one of which was a single-blind randomized controlled phase 2/3 trial testing AZD1222 (ChAdOx1 nCoV-19) in healthy adults. Trial participant PBMC samples were collected at day 0 and day 28 after the second dose for TCRbeta chain sequencing. The data originate from a study of T cell responses to AZD1222 COVID-19 vaccine (dated by TCRdb to about 2021). Background on the whole study: A total of just over 230 trial participants underwent TCR sequencing, of whom roughly 210 received two doses of AZD1222 and some 25 received two doses of the MenACWY control vaccine. Trial participants were enrolled into age subgroups of 18-55, 56-69 and 70-plus years, which contained around 150, 29 and 61 TCR-sequenced participants, respectively. Study-level results and caveats: Reportedly, almost half of the unique spike-specific TCRs recognized epitopes lying outside the regions that are mutated in the B.1.351 and B.1.1.7 variants. The vaccine-associated CD4 TCRs covered the entire spike protein, and the dominant responses fell in regions 160-218 and 743-854. Only five to seven AZD1222 recipients were SARS-CoV-2 seropositive at baseline, limiting conclusions about previously exposed vaccinees. In the small 56-69-year group, the increase in depth fell short of significance, most likely because of low power. A significant rise in spike-specific TCR breadth and depth was observed after two AZD1222 doses relative to day 0 and relative to MenACWY recipients. Because no day 14 peak-response samples were available, repertoires were characterized only after the peak T cell response. Most participants were white British and females outnumbered males, and the authors suggested that clonal diversity may have been underestimated.

The CDR3 regions of human TCRbeta chains were subjected to immunosequencing. The authors processed their data as follows. Repertoire TCRs were checked for matches against a reference library of SARS-CoV-2-specific TCRs that had been generated using the MIRA antigen-specificity platform. Breadth meant the fraction of unique TCRs that were SARS-CoV-2-associated, whereas depth meant the fraction of total T cells that were SARS-CoV-2-associated. Using the MIRA data, each spike-specific TCR was mapped to the spike region that the TCR reacts to and placed in a CD4 or CD8 class. Log10-transformed breadth and depth values were compared by one-way ANOVA with Sidak's multiple comparisons tests. TCRdb retrieved this table from immuneACCESS and kept in-frame rearrangements only. Not all clones are present; in checked studies, unresolved V genes account for under half, and no reason is known for the remainder. From that table come the V and J calls and clone size; the DNA was used to work out D and trimming. The sample yields 100,000 or so clones; 89% were counted once. Jointly, the top ten make up over 35% of the sample.

Spanning cysteine to phenylalanine, the CDR3 consists of 15 amino acids. Left in the record is the CDR3 DNA by itself, 45 bases read in frame from the first base. Trimming costs V 2 bases and J 3 bases, and their ends lie 12 bases apart. CDR1 and CDR2 (MDHEN, SYDVKM) derive from the germline V gene. The sequence is built from TRBV28 and TRBJ2-3; tentative D gene TRBD1, with 5 bases matching. The source was peripheral blood, collected 28 days after the second AZD1222 dose. The source is an adult who received the AZD1222 COVID-19 vaccine. CDR3 protein: CASSLQGRETDTQYF. The nucleotide sequence reads as follows: TGTGCCAGCAGTTTACAGGGTAGGGAAACAGATACGCAGTATTTT. Supplemented by the reference TRBV28 and TRBJ2-3 proteins around the CDR3, the complete variable domain is DVKVTQSSRYLVKRTGEKVFLECVQDMDHENMFWYRQDPGLGLRLIYFSYDVKMKEKGDIPEGYSVSREKKERFSLILESASTNQTSMYLCASSLQGRETDTQYFGPGTRLTVL.